This T cell receptor (beta chain) came from a study of neurological immune-mediated disorders. This CDR3 is 14 amino acids long. V lost 6 bases to trimming and J lost 7 bases, with 18 bases between them. In germline, CDR1 is MNHNY, CDR2 SVGAGI (reference sequence). The sample holds many counts of this clonotype. TCRdb itself ran the 5' RACE reads through MiXCR, one entry per CDR3 protein. The sample records roughly 52,000 distinct CDR3 sequences, roughly 3.8% being singletons. V is TRBV6-6 and J is TRBJ1-1, with TRBD1 as a possible D gene (6 bases). The material sequenced was PBMCs. This TCR came from a man between 60 and 70 years old with multiple sclerosis. The CDR3 protein is CASSMPETGNEAFF. The CDR3 nucleotides read TGTGCCAGCAGCATGCCCGAGACAGGCAATGAAGCTTTCTTT.